A selection of T cell receptor beta chains follows, all from one sample in a study of human T cells and chemical hapten exposure. TCRdb passed the RACE reads through MiXCR, listing each CDR3 protein once. The table shows more than 70,000 distinct CDR3 sequences, with 6.5% to 10% occurring only once. Sample: whole blood, taken in connection with sensitization to the hapten diphenylcyclopropenone (DPC). These receptors were obtained from a man in his forties with alopecia areata. Some clones in this sample may be carry-over from other donors' samples. Each CDR3 is given with its conserved first and last residue. A D gene is named only where the DNA matches it firmly. For some rows the clone size is stated as once, few or many, or as a class when expanded; others skip it.

TRBV5-1,TRBJ2-1,NA,NA,TGCGCCAGCAGTGAGGGAGCCCACCATGAGCAGTTCTTC,CASSEGAHHEQFF
TRBV24-1,TRBJ1-6,NA,NA,TGTGCCACTTACCGGGGCCCTAATTCACCCCTCCACTTT,CATYRGPNSPLHF
TRBV20-1,TRBJ2-3,TRBD2,many,TGCAGTGCTAAGATAGCGGGAGGGCCTAAAGATACGCAGTATTTT,CSAKIAGGPKDTQYF
TRBV4-3,TRBJ2-3,NA,NA,TGCGCCAGCAGCCAACAGCTCTGGGGCACAGATACGCAGTATTTT,CASSQQLWGTDTQYF
TRBV19,TRBJ1-5,TRBD1,NA,TGTGCCAGTAGTCCTCTTTCGTCCCAGGGGGCACGCAATCAGCCCCAGCATTTT,CASSPLSSQGARNQPQHF
TRBV27,TRBJ1-6,NA,few,TGTGCCAGCAGTCCTGGGACCCAATTACCACCCCTCCACTTT,CASSPGTQLPPLHF
TRBV28,TRBJ2-7,TRBD1,few,TGTGCCAGCTGTTGGGGACAGCCCTCTGTCAAGGAGCAGTACTTC,CASCWGQPSVKEQYF
TRBV6-4,TRBJ2-2,NA,NA,TGTGCCAGCAGAGGAATAAGCAGAACCGGGGAGCTGTTTTTT,CASRGISRTGELFF
TRBV6-1,TRBJ1-2,NA,NA,TGTGCCAGCAGTGAAGCAGATGGCTACACCTTC,CASSEADGYTF
TRBV30,TRBJ2-1,NA,many,TGTGCCTGGAGTGTGTTGTTCAGGGACAATGAGCAGTTCTTC,CAWSVLFRDNEQFF
TRBV7-3,TRBJ2-2,NA,NA,TGTGCCAGCAGCTTAACCCCCAGAGGGGGATTCACCGGGGAGCTGTTTTTT,CASSLTPRGGFTGELFF
TRBV6-1,TRBJ2-3,NA,once,TGTGCCAGCAGTGAAGGCCGGCTTAGCACAGATACGCAGTATTTT,CASSEGRLSTDTQYF
TRBV20-1,TRBJ2-3,TRBD2,NA,TGCAGTGCTAGAGATCGTCGGAGTAGCGGGATGAGCACAGATACGCAGTATTTT,CSARDRRSSGMSTDTQYF
TRBV20-1,TRBJ2-5,TRBD2,NA,TGCAGTGCTAGAGTTAGCGGGTTCGAAGGGACCCAGTACTTC,CSARVSGFEGTQYF
TRBV6-2/TRBV6-3,TRBJ2-6,NA,few,TGTGCCAGCAGTTACAGGGCGTCTGGGGCCAACGTCCTGACTTTC,CASSYRASGANVLTF
TRBV12-3/TRBV12-4,TRBJ2-1,TRBD2,NA,TGTGCCAGCAGGGGAGGACTAGCGGGGGACAATGAGCAGTTCTTC,CASRGGLAGDNEQFF
TRBV6-2/TRBV6-3,TRBJ2-7,TRBD2,few,TGTGCCAGCAGTTACTCCTCGGGACTAGCGGGAGCCTACGAGCAGTACTTC,CASSYSSGLAGAYEQYF
TRBV28,TRBJ1-2,NA,many,TGTGCCAGCAGTTTATCGGGCAGGGTCCATGGCTACACCTTC,CASSLSGRVHGYTF
TRBV7-9,TRBJ1-6,NA,many,TGTGCCAGCAGCTTAGGGCAGGGCGGTTCACCCCTCCACTTT,CASSLGQGGSPLHF
TRBV19,TRBJ2-1,TRBD2,many,TGTGCCAGTTCCCGAACTAGCGGGGCCTACAATGAGCAGTTCTTC,CASSRTSGAYNEQFF
TRBV4-2,TRBJ2-1,NA,NA,TGTGCCAGCAGCCATTATACCCCCGGGTTCCCCGTCAATGAGCAGTTCTTC,CASSHYTPGFPVNEQFF
TRBV27,TRBJ1-5,TRBD1,many,TGTGCCAGCAGTTTACGACAGGGAATCGTAAATCAGCCCCAGCATTTT,CASSLRQGIVNQPQHF
TRBV28,TRBJ2-2,TRBD1,NA,TGTGCCAGCAGAACAGGGGTGGGGGAGCTGTTTTTT,CASRTGVGELFF
TRBV6-2/TRBV6-3,TRBJ1-5,TRBD1,NA,TGTGCCAGCAGTTACTCCGGACAGGGTTGGCAGCCCCAGCATTTT,CASSYSGQGWQPQHF
TRBV28,TRBJ1-1,TRBD1,many,TGTGCCAGCAGTCCCCCGGGACAGGCGACTGAAGCTTTCTTT,CASSPPGQATEAFF
TRBV3-1,TRBJ2-3,TRBD2,NA,TGTGCCAGCAGCCAGGGGCTAGCGGGAGTGGATACGCAGTATTTT,CASSQGLAGVDTQYF
TRBV20-1,TRBJ2-4,TRBD2,many,TGCAGTGCTAGCCCGGGACTAGCGGGAGCGGGGGGCAAAAACATTCAGTACTTC,CSASPGLAGAGGKNIQYF
TRBV30,TRBJ1-1,NA,many,TGTGCCTGGAGCATTACAGGGAGGGTGGACACTGAAGCTTTCTTT,CAWSITGRVDTEAFF
TRBV7-9,TRBJ2-6,TRBD1,NA,TGTGCCAGCAGCGTAGTACCTGACAGGGGGCTTGGGGCCAACGTCCTGACTTTC,CASSVVPDRGLGANVLTF
TRBV30,TRBJ1-2,NA,few,TGTGCCTGGGCCTTCACAACGAGGGGCTACACCTTC,CAWAFTTRGYTF
TRBV27,TRBJ2-7,NA,NA,TGTGCCAGCAGTCCTCGACAGCCCGGCTCCTACGAGCAGTACTTC,CASSPRQPGSYEQYF
TRBV5-5,TRBJ2-3,NA,NA,TGTGCCAGCAGCCCTAGAGATACGCAGTATTTT,CASSPRDTQYF
TRBV6-1,TRBJ2-3,TRBD1,few,TGTGCCAGCAGTCTACTAACCCGGACAGGGATGAGCACAGATACGCAGTATTTT,CASSLLTRTGMSTDTQYF
TRBV29-1,TRBJ2-3,NA,NA,TGCAGCGTTGAAGGTTCCGGAGGGCCCGATACGCAGTATTTT,CSVEGSGGPDTQYF
TRBV10-3,TRBJ1-2,TRBD1,few,TGTGCCATCACGGAGGCCGGACAGGGAGGCTATGGCTACACCTTC,CAITEAGQGGYGYTF
TRBV5-1,TRBJ1-5,NA,NA,TGCGCCAGCAGCTTGATGGCAGCAGATAGCAATCAGCCCCAGCATTTT,CASSLMAADSNQPQHF
TRBV12-3/TRBV12-4,TRBJ1-2,NA,few,TGTGCCAGCAGTTTACTGACGGGTGCCAACTATGGCTACACCTTC,CASSLLTGANYGYTF
TRBV12-3/TRBV12-4,TRBJ1-1,NA,many,TGTGCCAGCAGTTTACAGCCGAACACTGAAGCTTTCTTT,CASSLQPNTEAFF
TRBV5-1,TRBJ2-3,TRBD2,NA,TGCGCCAGCAGCAGAGGACTAGCGGGGGGGACTAGCACAGATACGCAGTATTTT,CASSRGLAGGTSTDTQYF
TRBV29-1,TRBJ2-6,NA,few,TGCAGCGTTGAAGAGGGACCTTTATTCTCTGGGGCCAACGTCCTGACTTTC,CSVEEGPLFSGANVLTF
TRBV5-5,TRBJ1-1,NA,many,TGTGCCAGCAGCTTTTTTGTATCAGGGGCTATGAACACTGAAGCTTTCTTT,CASSFFVSGAMNTEAFF
TRBV18,TRBJ2-3,NA,few,TGTGCCAGCTCACCATCACCGACAGATACGCAGTATTTT,CASSPSPTDTQYF
TRBV29-1,TRBJ2-5,TRBD2,few,TGCAGCGTTCGAGGACTAGCGGGAGAGGGGTACCAAGAGACCCAGTACTTC,CSVRGLAGEGYQETQYF
TRBV28,TRBJ1-2,TRBD1,many,TGTGCCAGCAGTTCCTCTCCAGGGGGAGGCTATGGCTACACCTTC,CASSSSPGGGYGYTF